The rows below give T cell receptor beta chains drawn from one sample of a study of blood T cells in healthy people across ages. TCRdb fed the 5' RACE reads into MiXCR, producing one record per CDR3 protein. The table has 710,000 or so distinct CDR3 sequences, approximately 29% seen once; the top ten hold 15%. The sample was blood. The receptors shown here come from a woman older than 75 in good health. Both conserved end residues are part of each CDR3. Fields, in order: D gene, clone size, V gene, J gene, CDR3 protein, CDR3 DNA. D genes are given only for firm matches. The size of a clone is reported for some rows only, either as once, few or many, or as a class for expanded clones.

.	many	TRBV28	TRBJ2-4	CASISGGSKNIQYF	TGTGCCAGCATTTCGGGGGGCTCAAAAAACATTCAGTACTTC
.	.	TRBV11-3	TRBJ2-6	CASSYSGTGANVLTF	TGTGCCAGCAGCTACTCCGGTACTGGGGCCAACGTCCTGACTTTC
TRBD2	many	TRBV2	TRBJ2-1	CASKTLAGALYNEQFF	TGTGCCAGCAAAACGCTAGCGGGGGCCCTCTACAATGAGCAGTTCTTC
TRBD2	.	TRBV6-2/TRBV6-3	TRBJ2-7	CASSTSVYEQYF	TGTGCCAGCAGCACTAGCGTCTACGAGCAGTACTTC
.	many	TRBV20-1	TRBJ2-1	CSAKLDNPHEQFF	TGCAGTGCTAAGCTCGACAATCCCCATGAGCAGTTCTTC
.	few	TRBV24-1	TRBJ2-5	CATSDRRQGGRETQYF	TGTGCCACCAGTGATCGCCGACAGGGAGGGCGAGAGACCCAGTACTTC
.	many	TRBV7-9	TRBJ2-3	CASSQEGGSADTQYF	TGTGCCAGCAGTCAAGAGGGGGGGAGCGCAGATACGCAGTATTTT
.	few	TRBV30	TRBJ1-4	CAWNPLGQGKLFF	TGTGCCTGGAATCCTTTGGGGCAGGGGAAACTGTTTTTT
.	many	TRBV20-1	TRBJ2-5	CSATGPQQETQYF	TGCAGTGCTACGGGTCCTCAACAAGAGACCCAGTACTTC
.	many	TRBV5-6	TRBJ2-3	CASSLVQGLSTDTQYF	TGTGCCAGCAGCTTGGTACAGGGTTTATCCACAGATACGCAGTATTTT
.	.	TRBV20-1	TRBJ2-2	CSAKDYLDTGELFF	TGCAGTGCTAAAGACTATCTCGACACCGGGGAGCTGTTTTTT
.	.	TRBV12-3/TRBV12-4	TRBJ1-4	CASSTREKLFF	TGTGCCAGCAGTACCCGCGAAAAACTGTTTTTT
TRBD1	many	TRBV29-1	TRBJ2-5	CSAGQGPETQYF	TGCAGCGCCGGACAGGGACCAGAGACCCAGTACTTC
.	.	TRBV20-1	TRBJ1-2	CSARVLREWLYGYTF	TGCAGTGCTAGAGTCCTCAGGGAGTGGCTCTATGGCTACACCTTC
.	.	TRBV7-9	TRBJ1-1	CASSSVSPNTEAFF	TGTGCCAGCAGCTCTGTCAGCCCGAACACTGAAGCTTTCTTT
TRBD1	many	TRBV28	TRBJ2-5	CASSLSGQGGRETQYF	TGTGCCAGCAGTTTATCTGGACAGGGAGGAAGAGAGACCCAGTACTTC
TRBD2	once	TRBV6-5	TRBJ2-3	CASSYSRGRATQYF	TGTGCCAGCAGTTACTCCCGGGGGAGGGCTACGCAGTATTTT
.	.	TRBV20-1	TRBJ2-5	CSAASGAGDSNEQYF	TGCAGTGCTGCAAGTGGCGCGGGTGATTCCAATGAGCAGTACTTC
.	.	TRBV7-2	TRBJ2-5	CASSLVAGWGASSQETQYF	TGTGCCAGCAGCTTAGTAGCGGGTTGGGGGGCCTCCTCCCAAGAGACCCAGTACTTC
.	many	TRBV6-1	TRBJ2-7	CASSAGTRYEQYF	TGTGCCAGCAGTGCCGGGACAAGATACGAGCAGTACTTC
.	many	TRBV7-2	TRBJ2-7	CASSLAPGAYEQYF	TGTGCCAGCAGCTTAGCTCCAGGGGCCTACGAGCAGTACTTC
.	many	TRBV30	TRBJ1-5	CAWSGNGQPQHF	TGTGCCTGGAGTGGTAACGGTCAGCCCCAGCATTTT
TRBD1	.	TRBV7-6	TRBJ2-7	CASSLPGTGGVVESYEQYF	TGTGCCAGCAGTCTCCCCGGGACAGGGGGCGTAGTAGAATCCTACGAGCAGTACTTC
.	.	TRBV4-2	TRBJ2-3	CASSRGGYTDTQYF	TGTGCCAGCAGTAGGGGGGGATACACAGATACGCAGTATTTT
.	once	TRBV24-1	TRBJ1-2	CATSEQHSKANYGYTF	TGTGCCACCAGTGAGCAACACAGCAAAGCTAACTATGGCTACACCTTC
.	many	TRBV10-3	TRBJ1-2	CAISDPKAGSGGNTF	TGTGCCATCAGTGACCCGAAAGCAGGCTCTGGGGGCAACACCTTC
.	many	TRBV6-6	TRBJ2-3	CASSYQFGDTQYF	TGTGCCAGCAGTTACCAGTTTGGCGATACGCAGTATTTT
TRBD2	few	TRBV20-1	TRBJ2-2	CSALGASGVPGELFF	TGCAGTGCTCTAGGGGCTAGCGGGGTCCCCGGGGAGCTGTTTTTT
TRBD1	many	TRBV7-9	TRBJ1-2	CASSDQGDYGYTF	TGTGCCAGCAGCGACCAGGGGGACTATGGCTACACCTTC
.	many	TRBV7-2	TRBJ2-7	CASTLDSYEQYF	TGTGCCAGCACTCTGGACTCCTACGAGCAGTACTTC
TRBD1	.	TRBV27	TRBJ1-6	CASSFKRTGGQYNSPLHF	TGTGCCAGCAGTTTCAAGAGGACAGGGGGACAATATAATTCACCCCTCCACTTT
.	.	TRBV7-9	TRBJ2-1	CASSLDRTWNEQFF	TGTGCCAGCAGCTTGGACAGAACGTGGAATGAGCAGTTCTTC
.	.	TRBV20-1	TRBJ2-7	CRATPVGYEQYF	TGCAGGGCCACTCCGGTAGGCTACGAGCAGTACTTC
TRBD1	many	TRBV7-2	TRBJ2-7	CASSLRTGYVYEQYF	TGTGCCAGCAGCTTACGGACAGGGTATGTCTACGAGCAGTACTTC
TRBD2	.	TRBV12-3/TRBV12-4	TRBJ2-1	CASSHLAGVHNEQFF	TGTGCCAGCAGTCACCTGGCGGGAGTCCACAATGAGCAGTTCTTC
.	many	TRBV5-1	TRBJ2-7	CASSPVGGGAGSYEQYF	TGCGCCAGCAGCCCGGTAGGAGGGGGGGCCGGGTCCTACGAGCAGTACTTC
TRBD2	few	TRBV4-3	TRBJ2-3	CAGSQDVAGGLRDTQYF	TGCGCCGGCAGCCAAGACGTGGCGGGGGGGCTGAGAGATACGCAGTATTTT
.	.	TRBV7-8	TRBJ1-4	CASSFLRVRTPDNEKLFF	TGTGCCAGCAGCTTTCTCAGGGTTCGCACCCCGGATAATGAAAAACTGTTTTTT
.	many	TRBV5-1	TRBJ2-4	CASSLYGAKNIQYF	TGCGCCAGCAGCTTGTACGGGGCCAAAAACATTCAGTACTTC
.	few	TRBV12-3/TRBV12-4	TRBJ1-5	CASSPVSRMGPQHF	TGTGCCAGCAGTCCCGTGTCCCGAATGGGGCCCCAGCATTTT
.	many	TRBV6-6	TRBJ2-4	CASTSPKNIQYF	TGTGCCAGCACCTCCCCCAAAAACATTCAGTACTTC
.	many	TRBV16	TRBJ1-1	CASSDAGGFEAFF	TGTGCCAGCAGCGATGCAGGCGGGTTTGAAGCTTTCTTT
TRBD1	.	TRBV3-1	TRBJ1-4	CASSHPRTGANEKLFF	TGTGCCAGCAGCCATCCCAGGACAGGAGCTAATGAAAAACTGTTTTTT
.	few	TRBV6-2/TRBV6-3	TRBJ2-7	CASRDDYEQYF	TGTGCCAGCAGGGATGATTACGAGCAGTACTTC
.	many	TRBV20-1	TRBJ2-3	CSARELIGLSTDTQYF	TGCAGTGCTAGGGAGTTAATCGGACTGAGCACAGATACGCAGTATTTT
.	many	TRBV20-1	TRBJ1-4	CSARLAITNEKLFF	TGCAGTGCTAGGTTGGCCATAACTAATGAAAAACTGTTTTTT
.	.	TRBV5-4	TRBJ2-5	CASSLQDEETQYF	TGTGCCAGCAGCTTGCAAGATGAAGAGACCCAGTACTTC
.	many	TRBV10-3	TRBJ2-5	CAITPRETQYF	TGTGCCATCACCCCCAGAGAGACCCAGTACTTC
TRBD2	many	TRBV6-5	TRBJ2-1	CASTKSGTSGGNNEQFF	TGTGCCAGCACTAAAAGTGGGACTAGCGGGGGTAACAATGAGCAGTTCTTC
.	medium-sized	TRBV6-5	TRBJ2-7	CASSYADEQYF	TGTGCCAGCAGTTACGCCGACGAGCAGTACTTC
.	.	TRBV4-2	TRBJ1-1	CASSTRTDSLSEAFF	TGTGCCAGCAGTACTAGGACGGACAGCCTTTCTGAAGCTTTCTTT
.	.	TRBV20-1	TRBJ2-7	CSATVPMNAREYF	TGCAGTGCGACAGTCCCCATGAATGCCAGAGAGTACTTC
.	.	TRBV20-1	TRBJ2-3	CSARTTRNSLSTDTQYF	TGCAGTGCTAGGACCACCCGGAATAGCCTAAGCACAGATACGCAGTATTTT
.	few	TRBV9	TRBJ1-1	CASSGMGLGVTEAFF	TGTGCCAGCAGCGGTATGGGGTTAGGAGTGACTGAAGCTTTCTTT